This T cell receptor beta chain was profiled in a study of shared T cell receptors in the human thymus. Method: immunoSEQ multiplex PCR; TCRdb's copy keeps in-frame clones and lacks some. The sample yields approximately 760,000 clones, approximately 85% seen once. CDR1 and CDR2 from the germline V gene are SGHNT and YYREEE (reference sequence). With 4 bases clipped from V and 0 bases from J, the junction kept 7 bases outside the gene matches. The CDR3 is 18 residues long. This clone was found a few times. These data also featured in a second study, about human thymus T cells.

The sample taken for sequencing was thymocytes. The V and J genes are TRBV5-4 and TRBJ2-1, with 13 bases matching TRBD2. This receptor was obtained from a girl under three years old with a congenital heart defect. The CDR3 loop is CASSVTSGGPSSYNEQFF. The DNA of the CDR3 is TGTGCCAGCAGCGTGACTAGCGGGGGGCCTTCCTCCTACAATGAGCAGTTCTTC.